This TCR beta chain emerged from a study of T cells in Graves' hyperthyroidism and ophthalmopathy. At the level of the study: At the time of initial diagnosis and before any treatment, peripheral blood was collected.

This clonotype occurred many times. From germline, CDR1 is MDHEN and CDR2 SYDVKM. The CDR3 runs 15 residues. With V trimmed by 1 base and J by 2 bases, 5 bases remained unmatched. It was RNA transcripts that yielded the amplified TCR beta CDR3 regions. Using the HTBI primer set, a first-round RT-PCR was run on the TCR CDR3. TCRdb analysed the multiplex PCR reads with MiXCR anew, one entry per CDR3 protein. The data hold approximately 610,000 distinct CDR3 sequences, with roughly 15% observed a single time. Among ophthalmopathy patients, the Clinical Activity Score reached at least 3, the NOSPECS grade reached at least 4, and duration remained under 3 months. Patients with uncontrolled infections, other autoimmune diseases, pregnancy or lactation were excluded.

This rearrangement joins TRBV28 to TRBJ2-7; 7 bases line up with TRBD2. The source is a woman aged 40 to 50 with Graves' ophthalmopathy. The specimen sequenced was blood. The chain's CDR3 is CASSLLTSLPYEQYF. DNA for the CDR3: TGTGCCAGCAGTTTATTGACTAGCCTCCCCTACGAGCAGTACTTC.